This record concerns one TCR beta chain sequence. The data are from a study of blood T cell repertoires in COVID-19. Study context: COVID-19 samples from acute and convalescent phases originated in the United States, Italy and Spain. In each case, the material was cDNA or gDNA derived from T cells, B-cell-depleted T cells, or PBMCs.

Germline loops: CDR1 SGHRS, CDR2 YFSETQ. The CDR3 has 16 residues. The V end was cut by 0 bases, the J end by 5 bases, with 15 bases between. Authors' methods: Estimation of nucleated cell counts relied on the amplification of reference gene primers. Repertoires were generated with immunoSEQ multiplex PCR, while TCRdb's copy carries only in-frame clones and drops some. V, J and clone size are taken as reported in that table, and D and trimming were inferred from the DNA itself. This table holds 150,000 or so clones, 88% found once. The chain joins TRBV5-1 to TRBJ2-1; perhaps TRBD1 as D (5 bases). This clonotype was obtained from a man aged 60-69 years with acute or convalescent COVID-19. Sequencing was done on a sample of peripheral blood. Here the CDR3 DNA reads TGCGCCAGCAGCTTGGAGTTCGACAGACCAAACAATGAGCAGTTCTTC. Its protein product is CASSLEFDRPNNEQFF. Full variable domain (rest looked up from reference TRBV5-1 and TRBJ2-1): KAGVTQTPRYLIKTRGQQVTLSCSPISGHRSVSWYQQTPGQGLQFLFEYFSETQRNKGNFPGRFSGRQFSNSRSEMNVSTLELGDSALYLCASSLEFDRPNNEQFFGPGTRLTVL.